Sequencing of this TCR beta chain was carried out in a study of metastatic and nonmetastatic thyroid tumors. Study context: The study looked at repertoires side by side in blood and in tumor or nodule tissue from malignant and benign thyroid patients.

TCRdb reassembled clones from the PCR reads with MiXCR. The sample contains 60,000 to 75,000 clones, under 5% of which appear only once. This CDR3 is built from 15 residues. The germline V and J ends were trimmed by 2 bases and 3 bases, with 17 bases remaining between them. The germline V gene encodes CDR1 DFQATT and CDR2 SNEGSKA (reference sequence). This clone was picked up many times. Patients had received no treatment of any kind before thyroid surgery. The sequence derives from a female donor with papillary thyroid cancer or a benign thyroid nodule (not recorded which). Some clones in this sample may be carry-over from other donors' samples. The V gene is TRBV20-1, the J gene TRBJ2-7; D is possibly TRBD2 (6 bases). The sample comprised blood. Here the CDR3 DNA reads TGCAGTGCTAGATCGGGGGTTCTAAAGGACTACGAGCAGTACTTC. It encodes CSARSGVLKDYEQYF.